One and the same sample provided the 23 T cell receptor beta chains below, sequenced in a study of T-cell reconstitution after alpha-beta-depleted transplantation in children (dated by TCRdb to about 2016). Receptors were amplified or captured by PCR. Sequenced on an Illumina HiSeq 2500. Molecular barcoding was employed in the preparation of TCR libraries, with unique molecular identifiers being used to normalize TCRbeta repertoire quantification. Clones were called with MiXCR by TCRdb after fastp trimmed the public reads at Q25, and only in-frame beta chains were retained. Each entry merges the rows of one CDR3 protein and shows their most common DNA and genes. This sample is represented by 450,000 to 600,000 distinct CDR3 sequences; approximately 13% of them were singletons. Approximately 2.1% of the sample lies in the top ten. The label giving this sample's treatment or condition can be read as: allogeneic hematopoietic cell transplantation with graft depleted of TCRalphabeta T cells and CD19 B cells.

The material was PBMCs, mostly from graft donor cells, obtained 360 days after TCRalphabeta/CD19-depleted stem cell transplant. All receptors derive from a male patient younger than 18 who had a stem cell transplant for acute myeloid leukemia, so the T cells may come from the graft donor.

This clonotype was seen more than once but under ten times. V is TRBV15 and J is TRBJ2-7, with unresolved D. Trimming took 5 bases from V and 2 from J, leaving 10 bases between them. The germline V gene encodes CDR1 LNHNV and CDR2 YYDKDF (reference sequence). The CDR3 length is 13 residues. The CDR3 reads CATSRPAAYEQYF. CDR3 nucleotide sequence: TGTGCCACCAGCCGGCCGGCGGCCTACGAGCAGTACTTC.

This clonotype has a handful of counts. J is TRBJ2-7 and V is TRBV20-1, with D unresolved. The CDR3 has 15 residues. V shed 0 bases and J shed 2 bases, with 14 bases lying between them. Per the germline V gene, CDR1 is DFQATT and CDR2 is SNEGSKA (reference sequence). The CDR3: CSARDPALTTYEQYF. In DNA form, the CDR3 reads TGCAGTGCTAGAGATCCGGCCTTAACCACCTACGAGCAGTACTTC.

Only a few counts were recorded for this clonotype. CDR3 sequence (DNA): TGCAGCGGCGGTTTCTACTACACTGAAGCTTTCTTT. Protein sequence: CSGGFYYTEAFF. The chain carries TRBV29-1 and TRBJ1-1; D gene ambiguous. CDR3 length: 12 amino acids. The germline V gene encodes CDR1 SQVTM and CDR2 ANQGSEA. The ends were cut back, 7 bases at V and 3 bases at J, with 12 bases in the middle.

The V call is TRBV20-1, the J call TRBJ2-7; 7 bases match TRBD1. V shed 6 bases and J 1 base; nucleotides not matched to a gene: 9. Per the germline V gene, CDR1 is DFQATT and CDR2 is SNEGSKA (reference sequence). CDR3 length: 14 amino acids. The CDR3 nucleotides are TGCAGTGCCCTTGGAAGGGGGCGATCCTACGAGCAGTACTTC. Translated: CSALGRGRSYEQYF.

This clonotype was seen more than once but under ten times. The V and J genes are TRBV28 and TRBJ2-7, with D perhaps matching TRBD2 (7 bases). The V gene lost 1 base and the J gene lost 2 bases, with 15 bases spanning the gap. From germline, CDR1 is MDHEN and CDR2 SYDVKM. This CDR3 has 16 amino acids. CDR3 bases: TGTGCCAGCAGTTTATTCGCGGGGGCGAAACCCTACGAGCAGTACTTC. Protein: CASSLFAGAKPYEQYF.

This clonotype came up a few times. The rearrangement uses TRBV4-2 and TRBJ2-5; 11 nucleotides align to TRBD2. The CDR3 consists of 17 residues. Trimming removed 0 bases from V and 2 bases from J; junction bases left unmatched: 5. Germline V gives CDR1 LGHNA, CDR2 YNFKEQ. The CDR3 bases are TGTGCCAGCAGCCAAGAGGAGGGACTAGCGGTACAAGAGACCCAGTACTTC. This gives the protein CASSQEEGLAVQETQYF.

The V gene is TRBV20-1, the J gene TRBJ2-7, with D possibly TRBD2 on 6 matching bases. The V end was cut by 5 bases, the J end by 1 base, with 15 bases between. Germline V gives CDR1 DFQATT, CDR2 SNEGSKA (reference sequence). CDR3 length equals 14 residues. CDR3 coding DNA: TGCAGTGCTCTGCGGGACGGAAGATCCTACGAGCAGTACTTC. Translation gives CSALRDGRSYEQYF.

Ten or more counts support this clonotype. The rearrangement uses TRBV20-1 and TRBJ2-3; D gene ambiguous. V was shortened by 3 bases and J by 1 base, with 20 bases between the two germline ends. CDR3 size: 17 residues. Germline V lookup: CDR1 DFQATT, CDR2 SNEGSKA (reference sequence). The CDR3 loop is CSASWAKYSEGTDTQYF. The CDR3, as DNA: TGCAGTGCTAGTTGGGCGAAATACTCCGAGGGCACAGATACGCAGTATTTT.

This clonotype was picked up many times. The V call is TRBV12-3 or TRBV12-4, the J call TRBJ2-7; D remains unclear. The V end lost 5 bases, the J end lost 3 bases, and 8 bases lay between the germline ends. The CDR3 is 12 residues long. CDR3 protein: CASSPRNYEQYF. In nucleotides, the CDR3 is TGTGCCAGCAGTCCCCGCAACTACGAGCAGTACTTC.

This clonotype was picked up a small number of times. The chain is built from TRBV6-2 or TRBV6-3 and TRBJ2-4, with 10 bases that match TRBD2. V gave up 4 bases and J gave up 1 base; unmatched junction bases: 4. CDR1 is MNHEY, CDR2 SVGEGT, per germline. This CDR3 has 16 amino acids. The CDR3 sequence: CASSLPGLAAKNIQYF. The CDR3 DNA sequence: TGTGCCAGCAGTTTACCGGGACTAGCGGCCAAAAACATTCAGTACTTC.

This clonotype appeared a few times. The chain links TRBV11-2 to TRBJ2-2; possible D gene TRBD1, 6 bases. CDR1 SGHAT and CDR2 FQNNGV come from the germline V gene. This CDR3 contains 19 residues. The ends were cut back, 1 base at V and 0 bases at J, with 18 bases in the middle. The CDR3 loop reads CASSLVGGRISSNTGELFF. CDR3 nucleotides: TGTGCCAGCAGCTTAGTAGGGGGACGGATTAGCTCGAACACCGGGGAGCTGTTTTTT.

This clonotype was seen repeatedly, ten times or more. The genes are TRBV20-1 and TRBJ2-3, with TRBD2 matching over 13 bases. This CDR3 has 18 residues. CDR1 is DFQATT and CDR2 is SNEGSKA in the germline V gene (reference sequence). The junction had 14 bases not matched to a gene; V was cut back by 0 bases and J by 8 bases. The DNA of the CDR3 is TGCAGTGCTAGAGAATTGTTCGGGACTAGCGGGAAGAGGGGTACGCAGTATTTT. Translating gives CSARELFGTSGKRGTQYF.

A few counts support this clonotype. The CDR3 nucleotides are TGCAGTGCTAGAGCAACAGGATTGGGGCGGAATTCACCCCTCCACTTT. This encodes CSARATGLGRNSPLHF. The V gene is TRBV20-1, the J gene TRBJ1-6, with D possibly TRBD1 on 5 matching bases. CDR1 and CDR2 (germline): DFQATT, SNEGSKA (reference sequence). V lost 1 base and J 7 bases, leaving 17 bases between the germline ends. The CDR3 loop spans 16 amino acids.

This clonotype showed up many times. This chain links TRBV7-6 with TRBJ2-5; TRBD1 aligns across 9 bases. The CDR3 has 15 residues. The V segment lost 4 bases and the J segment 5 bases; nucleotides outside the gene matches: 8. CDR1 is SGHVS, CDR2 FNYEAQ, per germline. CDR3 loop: CASSWTGTGRETQYF. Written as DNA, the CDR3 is TGTGCCAGCAGCTGGACCGGGACAGGGAGGGAGACCCAGTACTTC.

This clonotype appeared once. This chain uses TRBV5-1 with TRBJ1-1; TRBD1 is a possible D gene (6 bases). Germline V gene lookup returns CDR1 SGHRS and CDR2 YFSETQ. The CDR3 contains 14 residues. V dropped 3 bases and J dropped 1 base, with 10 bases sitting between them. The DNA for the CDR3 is TGCGCCAGCAGCTCAGAGGGACAGAACACTGAAGCTTTCTTT. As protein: CASSSEGQNTEAFF.

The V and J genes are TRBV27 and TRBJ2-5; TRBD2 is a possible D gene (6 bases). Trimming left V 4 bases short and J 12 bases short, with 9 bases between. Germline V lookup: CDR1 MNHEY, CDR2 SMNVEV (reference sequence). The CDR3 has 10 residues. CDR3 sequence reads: CASSSGSKYF. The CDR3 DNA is TGTGCCAGCAGTTCCGGGAGCAAGTACTTC.

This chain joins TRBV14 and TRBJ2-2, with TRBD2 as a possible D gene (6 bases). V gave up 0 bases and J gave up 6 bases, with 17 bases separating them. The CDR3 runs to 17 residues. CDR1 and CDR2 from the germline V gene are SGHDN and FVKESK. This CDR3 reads CASSQDLSPGGSGELFF. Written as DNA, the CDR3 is TGTGCCAGCAGCCAAGATCTGAGCCCCGGGGGATCCGGGGAGCTGTTTTTT. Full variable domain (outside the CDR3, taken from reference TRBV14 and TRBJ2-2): EAGVTQFPSHSVIEKGQTVTLRCDPISGHDNLYWYRRVMGKEIKFLLHFVKESKQDESGMPNNRFLAERTGGTYSTLKVQPAELEDSGVYFCASSQDLSPGGSGELFFGEGSRLTVL.

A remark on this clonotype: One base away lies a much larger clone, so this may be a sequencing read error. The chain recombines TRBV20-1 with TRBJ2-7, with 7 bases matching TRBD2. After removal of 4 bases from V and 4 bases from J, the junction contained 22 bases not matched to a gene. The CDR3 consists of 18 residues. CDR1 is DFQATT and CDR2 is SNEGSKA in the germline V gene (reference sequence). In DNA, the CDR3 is TGCAGTGCTATAGGGCCCGTACTCGGAGGGAGGGCCAATTACGAGCAGTACTTC. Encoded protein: CSAIGPVLGGRANYEQYF.

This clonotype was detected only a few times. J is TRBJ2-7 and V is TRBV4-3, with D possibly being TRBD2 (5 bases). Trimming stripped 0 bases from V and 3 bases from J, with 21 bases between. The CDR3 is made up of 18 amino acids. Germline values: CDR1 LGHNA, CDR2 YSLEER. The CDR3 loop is CASSQEPKLGLLIYEQYF. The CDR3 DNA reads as TGCGCCAGCAGCCAAGAGCCTAAGCTAGGACTCCTCATCTACGAGCAGTACTTC.

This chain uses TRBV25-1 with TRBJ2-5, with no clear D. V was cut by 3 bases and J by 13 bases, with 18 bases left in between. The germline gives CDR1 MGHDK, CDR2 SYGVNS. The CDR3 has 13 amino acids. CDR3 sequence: CASSEIYGTISYF. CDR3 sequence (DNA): TGTGCCAGCAGTGAGATTTACGGCACCATATCGTACTTC.

This CDR3 reads CATSREYPGRETGELFF. Here the CDR3 DNA reads TGTGCCACCAGCAGAGAATACCCGGGCAGAGAGACCGGGGAGCTGTTTTTT. The genes are TRBV15 and TRBJ2-2; the D is unclear. CDR1 is LNHNV, CDR2 YYDKDF, per germline (reference sequence). Trimming took off 0 bases at V and 5 bases at J, with 16 bases between the two ends. The CDR3 contains 17 residues.

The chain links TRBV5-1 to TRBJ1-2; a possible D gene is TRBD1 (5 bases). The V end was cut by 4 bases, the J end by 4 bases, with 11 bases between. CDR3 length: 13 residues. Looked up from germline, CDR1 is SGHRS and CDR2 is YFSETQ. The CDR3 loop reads CASSDGGGYGYTF. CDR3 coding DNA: TGCGCCAGCAGCGATGGGGGTGGCTATGGCTACACCTTC. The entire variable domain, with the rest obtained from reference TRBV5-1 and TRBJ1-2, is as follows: KAGVTQTPRYLIKTRGQQVTLSCSPISGHRSVSWYQQTPGQGLQFLFEYFSETQRNKGNFPGRFSGRQFSNSRSEMNVSTLELGDSALYLCASSDGGGYGYTFGSGTRLTVV.

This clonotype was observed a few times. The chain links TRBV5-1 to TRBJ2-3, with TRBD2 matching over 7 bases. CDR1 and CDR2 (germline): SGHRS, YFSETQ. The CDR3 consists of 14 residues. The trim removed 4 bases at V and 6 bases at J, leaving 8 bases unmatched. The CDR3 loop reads CASSPRDYLDTQYF. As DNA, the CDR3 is TGCGCCAGCAGCCCCCGGGACTACCTGGATACGCAGTATTTT. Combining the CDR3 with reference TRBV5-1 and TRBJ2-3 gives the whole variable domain KAGVTQTPRYLIKTRGQQVTLSCSPISGHRSVSWYQQTPGQGLQFLFEYFSETQRNKGNFPGRFSGRQFSNSRSEMNVSTLELGDSALYLCASSPRDYLDTQYFGPGTRLTVL.